The clone carrying this T cell receptor beta chain was observed a few times. Its matching antigen is unknown. The data derive from a study of beta chain features in type 1 diabetes. Whole-study findings and limits: More deletions and fewer insertions at VDJ junctions were found in patients with type 1 diabetes. Moderate yet significant TCRB CDR3 shortening was seen in Type 1 diabetes patients in all four CD4+ subsets.

Of the isolated RNA, all was reverse transcribed, and so the sequenced material was expressed TCRB transcripts. Approximately 3.6 million reads per sample on average were obtained from naive, central memory and regulatory T cell samples. TCRdb keeps only in-frame clones here, not all; method: immunoSEQ multiplex PCR. This table has some 150,000 clones, less than 15% appearing once. Sorting with CD45RO/CCR7/CD25/CD127/CD95/CD27 yielded naive, central memory, regulatory and stem-like memory CD4+ cells. Trimming at V came to 6 bases and at J to 8 bases, leaving 5 bases not matched to a gene. This CDR3 region has 14 residues. Germline V gives CDR1 MNHEY, CDR2 SVGAGI.

V gene TRBV6-5 combines with J gene TRBJ1-4; 11 nucleotides match TRBD1. The receptor's source is a man aged 18 to 29 with type 1 diabetes. The sequencing sample was made of central memory CD4+ T cells from blood. The CDR3 region has the DNA TGTGCCAGCAGGGGACAGGGGGAACGGGAAAAACTGTTTTTT. Its protein is CASRGQGEREKLFF.